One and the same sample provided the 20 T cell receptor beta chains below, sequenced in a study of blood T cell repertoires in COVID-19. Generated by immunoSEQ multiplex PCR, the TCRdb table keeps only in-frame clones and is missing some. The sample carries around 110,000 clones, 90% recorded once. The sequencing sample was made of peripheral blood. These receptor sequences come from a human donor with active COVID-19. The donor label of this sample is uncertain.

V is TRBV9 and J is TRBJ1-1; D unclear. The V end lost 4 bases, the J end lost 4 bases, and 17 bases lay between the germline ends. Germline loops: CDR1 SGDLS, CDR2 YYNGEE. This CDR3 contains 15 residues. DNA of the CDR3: TGTGCCAGCAGCCCCTTGGGAGGGCTCCCCACTGAAGCTTTCTTT. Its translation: CASSPLGGLPTEAFF.

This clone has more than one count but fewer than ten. The CDR3 sequence is CASSKAQDRGRLQPQHF. The CDR3 DNA is TGTGCCAGCAGCAAAGCCCAGGACAGGGGGCGCCTTCAGCCCCAGCATTTT. The V and J genes are TRBV21-1 and TRBJ1-5; the D call TRBD1 from the table was never checked on the DNA. TRBV21-1 is deemed a pseudogene. CDR3 size: 17 residues.

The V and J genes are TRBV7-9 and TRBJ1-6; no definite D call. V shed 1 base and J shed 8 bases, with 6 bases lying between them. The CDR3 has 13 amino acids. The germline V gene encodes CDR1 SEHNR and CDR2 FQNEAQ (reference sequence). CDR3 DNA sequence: TGTGCCAGCAGCTTAGGTCTCCATTCACCCCTCCACTTT. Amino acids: CASSLGLHSPLHF.

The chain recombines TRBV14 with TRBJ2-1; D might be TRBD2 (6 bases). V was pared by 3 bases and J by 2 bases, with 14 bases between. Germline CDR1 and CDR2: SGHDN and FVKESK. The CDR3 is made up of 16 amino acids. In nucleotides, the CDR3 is TGTGCCAGCAGCCAGTCGACTGCGGGGACCTACAATGAGCAGTTCTTC. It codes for CASSQSTAGTYNEQFF.

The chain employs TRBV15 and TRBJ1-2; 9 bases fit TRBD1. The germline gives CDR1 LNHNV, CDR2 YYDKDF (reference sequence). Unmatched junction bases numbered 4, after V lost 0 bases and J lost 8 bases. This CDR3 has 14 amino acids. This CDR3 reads CATSRDFTGGGYTF. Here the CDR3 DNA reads TGTGCCACCAGCAGAGACTTCACAGGGGGCGGCTACACCTTC.

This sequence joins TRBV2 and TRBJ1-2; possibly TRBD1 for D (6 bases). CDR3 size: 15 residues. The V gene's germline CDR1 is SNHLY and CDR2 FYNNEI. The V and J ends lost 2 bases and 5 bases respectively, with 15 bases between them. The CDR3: CASSELVSGVYGYTF. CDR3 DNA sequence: TGTGCCAGCAGTGAATTGGTGTCAGGGGTTTATGGCTACACCTTC.

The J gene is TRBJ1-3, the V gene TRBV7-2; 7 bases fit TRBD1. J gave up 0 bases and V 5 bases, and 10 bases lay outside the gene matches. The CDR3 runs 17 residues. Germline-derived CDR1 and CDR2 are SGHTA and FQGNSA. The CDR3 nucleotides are TGTGCCAGCAGCGCGACACCGACAGGGAACTCTGGAAACACCATATATTTT. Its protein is CASSATPTGNSGNTIYF.

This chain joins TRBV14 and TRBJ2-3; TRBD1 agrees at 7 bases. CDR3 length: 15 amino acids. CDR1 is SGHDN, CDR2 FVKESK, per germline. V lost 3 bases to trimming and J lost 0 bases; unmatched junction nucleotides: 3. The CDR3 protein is CASSQGQSSTDTQYF. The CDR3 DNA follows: TGTGCCAGCAGCCAGGGACAGTCTAGCACAGATACGCAGTATTTT.

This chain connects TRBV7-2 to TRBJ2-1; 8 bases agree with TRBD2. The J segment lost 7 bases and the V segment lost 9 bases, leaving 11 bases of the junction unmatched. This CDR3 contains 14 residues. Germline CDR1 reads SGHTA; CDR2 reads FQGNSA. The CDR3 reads CASISGGGSNEQFF. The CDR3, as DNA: TGTGCCAGTATAAGCGGGGGAGGGAGTAATGAGCAGTTCTTC.

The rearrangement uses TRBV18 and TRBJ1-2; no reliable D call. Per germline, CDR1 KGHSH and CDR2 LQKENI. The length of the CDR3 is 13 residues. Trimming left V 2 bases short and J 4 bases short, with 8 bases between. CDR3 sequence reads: CASSPEFRYGYTF. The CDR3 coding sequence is TGTGCCAGCTCACCAGAGTTCCGCTATGGCTACACCTTC.

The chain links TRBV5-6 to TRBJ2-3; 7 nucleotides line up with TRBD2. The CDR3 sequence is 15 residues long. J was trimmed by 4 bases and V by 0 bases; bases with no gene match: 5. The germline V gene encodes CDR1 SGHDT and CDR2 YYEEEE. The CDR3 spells CASSLGWGRADTQYF. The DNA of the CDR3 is TGTGCCAGCAGCTTGGGATGGGGGAGGGCAGATACGCAGTATTTT.

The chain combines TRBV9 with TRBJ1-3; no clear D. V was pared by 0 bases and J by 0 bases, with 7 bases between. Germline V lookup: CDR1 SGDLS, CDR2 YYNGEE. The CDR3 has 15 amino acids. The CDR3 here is CASSVGAGSGNTIYF. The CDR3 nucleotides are TGTGCCAGCAGCGTAGGAGCAGGCTCTGGAAACACCATATATTTT. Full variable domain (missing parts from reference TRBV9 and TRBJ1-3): DSGVTQTPKHLITATGQRVTLRCSPRSGDLSVYWYQQSLDQGLQFLIQYYNGEERAKGNILERFSAQQFPDLHSELNLSSLELGDSALYFCASSVGAGSGNTIYFGEGSWLTVV.

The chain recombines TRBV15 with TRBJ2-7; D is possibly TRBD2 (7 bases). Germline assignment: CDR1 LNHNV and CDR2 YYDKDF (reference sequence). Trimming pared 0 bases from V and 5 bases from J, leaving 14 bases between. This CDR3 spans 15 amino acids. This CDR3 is CATSREGGGADEQYF. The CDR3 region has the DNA TGTGCCACCAGCAGAGAAGGAGGGGGGGCGGACGAGCAGTACTTC. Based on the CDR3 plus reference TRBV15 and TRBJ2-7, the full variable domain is DAMVIQNPRYQVTQFGKPVTLSCSQTLNHNVMYWYQQKSSQAPKLLFHYYDKDFNNEADTPDNFQSRRPNTSFCFLDIRSPGLGDTAMYLCATSREGGGADEQYFGPGTRLTVT.

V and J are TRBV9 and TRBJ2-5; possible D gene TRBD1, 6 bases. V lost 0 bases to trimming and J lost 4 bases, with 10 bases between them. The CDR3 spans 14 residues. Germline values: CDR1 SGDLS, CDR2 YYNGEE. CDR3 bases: TGTGCCAGCAGCGTAGGTGGGGGCCTAGAGACCCAGTACTTC. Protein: CASSVGGGLETQYF. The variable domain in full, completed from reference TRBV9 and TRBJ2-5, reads DSGVTQTPKHLITATGQRVTLRCSPRSGDLSVYWYQQSLDQGLQFLIQYYNGEERAKGNILERFSAQQFPDLHSELNLSSLELGDSALYFCASSVGGGLETQYFGPGTRLLVL.

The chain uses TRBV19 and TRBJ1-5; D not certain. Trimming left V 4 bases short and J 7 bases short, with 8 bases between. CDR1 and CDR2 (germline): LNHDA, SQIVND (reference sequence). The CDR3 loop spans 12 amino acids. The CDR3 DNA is TGTGCCAGTAGTAGGGGAGGGCAGCCCCAGCATTTT. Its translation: CASSRGGQPQHF.

Here the CDR3 reads CASSPQGQGMSQPQHF. The CDR3 coding sequence is TGTGCCAGTAGTCCCCAGGGACAGGGAATGAGTCAGCCCCAGCATTTT. This chain joins TRBV19 and TRBJ1-5, with 9 bases fitting TRBD1. The J segment lost 6 bases and the V segment lost 5 bases, leaving 11 bases of the junction unmatched. This CDR3 is built from 16 residues. Germline CDR1 LNHDA, CDR2 SQIVND (reference sequence).

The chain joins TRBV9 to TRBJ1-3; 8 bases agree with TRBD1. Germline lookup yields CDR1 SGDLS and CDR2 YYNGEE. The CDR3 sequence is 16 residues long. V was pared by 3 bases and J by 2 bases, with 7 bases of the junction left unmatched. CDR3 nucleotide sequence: TGTGCCAGCAGCGGCGGACAGGGCTCCCCTGGAAACACCATATATTTT. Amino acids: CASSGGQGSPGNTIYF.

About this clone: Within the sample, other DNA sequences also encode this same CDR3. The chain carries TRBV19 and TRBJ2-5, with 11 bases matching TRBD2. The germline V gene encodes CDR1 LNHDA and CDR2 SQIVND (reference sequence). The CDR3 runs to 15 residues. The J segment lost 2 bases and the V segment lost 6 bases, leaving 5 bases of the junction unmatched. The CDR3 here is CASSSLAGGQETQYF. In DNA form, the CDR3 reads TGTGCCAGTAGCTCCCTAGCGGGGGGACAAGAGACCCAGTACTTC.

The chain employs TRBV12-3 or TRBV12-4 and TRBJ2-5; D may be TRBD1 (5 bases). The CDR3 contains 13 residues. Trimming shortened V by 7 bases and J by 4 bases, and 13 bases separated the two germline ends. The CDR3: CASTQGTGETQYF. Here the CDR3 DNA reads TGTGCCAGCACGCAGGGAACGGGAGAGACCCAGTACTTC.

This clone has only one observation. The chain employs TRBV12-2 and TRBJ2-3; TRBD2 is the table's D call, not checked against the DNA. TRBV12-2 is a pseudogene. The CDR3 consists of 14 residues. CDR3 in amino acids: CASNTAGGVNTQYF. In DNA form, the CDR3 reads TGTGCAAGTAATACAGCGGGGGGGGTAAATACGCAGTATTTT.